This T cell receptor (beta chain) was sequenced for a study of cytomegalovirus exposure and HLA in healthy donors (dated by TCRdb to between 2016 and 2019). Background on the whole study: According to an earlier analysis of 587 of the donors, about 179 million T cells yielded 100 million or so unique TCR beta sequences and 276 Gb of sequence data. About 300 gigabases of sequencing data and about 92 million unique TCR sequences made up an early release that covered several hundred HLA-typed donors. Among the approximately 420 genotyped donors, around 81% belonged to the genetic ancestry cluster associated with self-reported Caucasian donors. The study aimed to test whether cataloging public T cell receptors could reveal signatures of past pathogen exposure. The study profiled the T cell repertoires of under 850 subjects by immunosequencing and related them to cytomegalovirus serostatus. In addition to the first cohort of 500 to 850 subjects, a separate validation cohort of over 90 different subjects was used. To predict cytomegalovirus infection status, the study combined high-throughput TCR immunosequencing, statistical association of individual TCRs with disease status, and machine learning. A later analysis re-examined previously published TCR beta repertoires from hundreds of donors and added high-resolution HLA genotyping to investigate patterns of TCR occurrence. Rather than drawing on any new phenotypic data, the later analysis identified candidate immune exposures from TCR beta sequences and the way those sequences occurred across donors. To decide whether each TCR beta V gene segment behaved as functional or pseudogenic, an earlier analysis of approximately 600 of the donors relied on high-throughput TCR beta sequencing. Donor age, sex, ethnicity and CMV serostatus were collected together with the repertoire data. A later genetic analysis used genome-wide SNP genotypes for about 65% of the roughly 700 donors, treating that subset as a discovery cohort. All discovery cohort repertoires had been generated using a single sequencing platform. Both class I and class II loci were covered by HLA typing, at four-digit resolution. The number of donors typed differed by locus, with 629-630 for A, B, C, DRB1 and DQB1, around 500 for DQA1, over 600 for DPA1, and under 490 for DPB1. About five DR-DQ haplotypes were treated as single units for association and clustering because of strong linkage in the cohort. On average, around 230,000 unique TCR beta nucleotide sequences were sequenced per donor among some 420 genotyped donors of the cohort, with about 17% of those sequences being non-productive.

Results and caveats for the whole study, not just this receptor: In vitro tests confirmed that a few of the cytomegalovirus-associated TCR beta chains recognize cytomegalovirus antigens. Presence/absence analyses assumed roughly uniform sequencing depth across donors, an assumption that may not hold. HLA typing was unavailable for some donors at each locus, so association tests used only the typed subset. Linkage disequilibrium might explain the correlated functional status among segregating V segments, but an unknown experimental factor could not be excluded. In a later analysis, TCR association rates were found to vary across HLA loci, with the most associated TCRs seen for DRB1 alleles and the fewest for HLA-C alleles. A total of 164 TCR beta chains were listed by the study as associated with cytomegalovirus. Compared with equally common non-associated chains, HLA-associated TCR beta chains in a later analysis were more clonally expanded and had lower generation probabilities. According to the authors, the approach could potentially be generalized to other disease states and immunological phenotypes. Most TCR sequences were observed very rarely across donors, whereas some public TCRs were present in many individuals. Cytomegalovirus status was reported to be diagnosed by the classifier with high specificity and sensitivity in both the original and validation cohorts. In a later genetic analysis, a missense DCLRE1C variant was associated with V-gene and J-gene trimming of TCR beta chains, and the association was replicated in an independent cohort. A cluster of highly shared sequence variants was judged likely to represent a technical artifact of the sequencing pipeline. In a later analysis, most CMV-associated TCR beta chains were found to appear HLA-restricted, with HLA associations seemingly driven largely by CMV exposure. An earlier analysis of approximately 530 of the donors showed that most TCR beta V segments appeared in productive rearrangements either about 87% or about 30% of the time, which broadly matched IMGT annotations. Compared with the approximately 670-donor mean, donors in an Asian-associated ancestry cluster had fewer N-insertions in productive TCRs, according to a later genetic analysis. Several of the top co-occurrence clusters appeared to be linked to parvovirus B19, influenza, CMV and Epstein-Barr virus, according to a later analysis. A further reported finding was that TCR beta sequences accurately predicted the HLA-A and HLA-B alleles for most subjects in the first cohort. Only TCR beta chains were sequenced in this cohort, and the absence of alpha or paired-chain data limited detectable features. Because counts were too low, roughly 18 rarely observed V segments, including chromosome 9 orphons, were left out of the earlier analysis of approximately 500 of the donors. Assigning TCR associations to individual alleles was difficult when HLA alleles, especially DR and DQ, strongly co-occurred. A later analysis associated about 17,000 TCR beta sequences with specific HLA alleles at a false discovery rate of 0.05. CMV serostatus was the only immune exposure information available for the cohort. Some IMGT-functional V segments, including TRBV6-2 and TRBV6-3, could not be told apart with the 87-base-pair reads, so those segments were excluded.

The library was made by the immunoSEQ multiplex PCR assay. For the multiplex PCR, a mixture combining 60 forward primers for TCR Vbeta segments and 13 reverse primers for TCR Jbeta segments was used. The CDR3 region of rearranged TCR beta genes was amplified from genomic DNA by a multiplex PCR assay. The amplified TCR beta libraries were sequenced on the Illumina HiSeq System as 87-base-pair reads. As for the authors' bioinformatics: In a later analysis, some 80 million unique TCR beta chains were counted across the 500 to 850 repertoires, and approximately 11 million of these chains were shared by at least two donors. Raw reads were error-corrected and collapsed into unique sequences by a nearest-neighbor algorithm in which closely related sequences were merged to remove PCR and sequencing errors. Alignment of CDR3 sequences to IMGT reference sequences was used to assign V, D and J gene segments. For a sequence to be retained, a match of at least six nucleotides to both a V gene segment and a J gene segment was required. A rearrangement was called productive if the CDR3 had no stop codons and remained in frame with V and J, and every other rearrangement was called non-productive. Following IMGT convention, CDR3 was defined as the stretch from the second conserved V-encoded cysteine up to the conserved J-encoded phenylalanine. The earlier analysis of about 560 of the donors excluded any sequence lacking an unambiguous match to a single V gene segment. In an earlier analysis of roughly 600 of the donors, a V segment was called functional when productive rearrangements were above 56.7%, and segregating when the standard deviation between donors exceeded 5%. A statistical classification framework was built to diagnose cytomegalovirus status from the catalog of TCR beta chain sequences. V and J gene assignment, in a later analysis, came from comparing TCR nucleotide sequences with IMGT/GENE-DB human TR gene sequences. The TCRdist pipeline was used in a later analysis to assign CDR3 sequences and most-parsimonious VDJ recombination scenarios. In a later analysis, every TCR beta chain was defined by the combination of its CDR3 amino acid sequence and its V-gene family, and reads without a unique V-gene family were dropped. To address suspected cross-contamination and a sequencing artifact, a later analysis removed a few hundred highly shared, low-generation-probability nucleotide sequences. In a later analysis, a clonal expansion index was calculated for each public chain from normalized within-repertoire ranks of inferred template counts. A later analysis computed generation probabilities with a VDJ recombination model fitted to out-of-frame rearrangements, and checked the results against IGoR. A later analysis scored TCR-TCR, TCR-HLA and TCR-CMV co-occurrence with hypergeometric tests, applying a repertoire-size bias correction to TCR pairs. In a later analysis, false discovery rates were estimated by permuting HLA or CMV assignments 20 times. A later analysis grouped co-occurring TCRs with DBSCAN, adding TCRdist sequence similarity when clustering within HLA-allele-positive subsets. Repertoires with fewer than 30,000 or more than 120,000 public chains were left out of co-occurrence clustering, as were about five repertoires with anomalous nucleotide sharing. TCRdb provides this immuneACCESS table in a form limited to in-frame rearrangements. Some clones are lacking; in checked studies, under half of them reflect an unresolved V gene, and why the rest are absent is not known. That table supplies the V and J calls and clone size; D and trimming were determined from the DNA. The sample table lists tens of thousands of clones, 75% to 85% of them with a count of one. Around 15% of the sample rests with the top ten.

Trimming takes 0 bases from V and 0 bases from J, and the germline ends sit 14 bases apart. Including the terminal cysteine and phenylalanine, the CDR3 comprises 17 residues. The only DNA kept is the CDR3, 51 bases in frame from the first base. Reading the germline V gene gives CDR1 MGHRA and CDR2 YSYEKL. The cohort was made up of several hundred healthy bone marrow donors. At the time of sampling, all cohort members were nominally healthy, though unrecorded immune exposures were likely present. The donor tested CMV seropositive and was one of the 289 seropositive cohort members. A peripheral blood sample was provided by each donor, and peripheral blood mononuclear cells were used for TCR beta sequencing. Genomic DNA was extracted from the blood cell samples with the Qiagen DNeasy Blood Extraction Kit. Comments on this clone: Its antigen remains undetermined. It has no much larger one-base neighbor in the sample; base qualities were not kept.

The V gene is TRBV4-1 and the J gene is TRBJ1-1; 5 matching bases give a weak D call of TRBD1. The receptor was isolated from a middle-aged woman in good health and CMV-seropositive. Sequencing was done on a sample of PBMCs. The nucleotide sequence reads as follows: TGCGCCAGCAGCCAAGATTTCCAGGGTACCATGAACACTGAAGCTTTCTTT. It codes for CASSQDFQGTMNTEAFF.